The 30 T cell receptor beta chains in this list originate from one sample, sequenced in a study of identical twins. TCRdb re-called the 5' RACE reads with MiXCR, one entry per CDR3 protein. The table has fewer than 350,000 distinct CDR3 sequences, less than 9% seen once. These data are also associated with another study on yellow fever vaccine responses in identical twins.

The sequenced sample was memory (CD45RO+) T cells sorted from blood. The receptors here all came from a woman between 18 and 30 years old in good health.

This chain links TRBV7-6 with TRBJ2-7; D may be TRBD1 (5 bases). V was shortened by 9 bases and J by 1 base, with 16 bases between the two germline ends. Germline CDR1 SGHVS, CDR2 FNYEAQ. CDR3 size: 14 residues. The CDR3 sequence is CARSQGHNSYEQYV. The CDR3 coding sequence is TGTGCCAGGAGCCAAGGACATAATTCCTACGAGCAGTACGTC.

This clonotype was seen more than once but under ten times. In DNA form, the CDR3 reads TGCGCCAGCAGCCGCGGAACAGGGGTCCTCCTAAACACTGAAGCTTTCTTT. As protein: CASSRGTGVLLNTEAFF. The chain recombines TRBV5-1 with TRBJ1-1, with 7 bases identical to TRBD1. CDR1 is SGHRS, CDR2 YFSETQ, per germline. The V gene end was trimmed by 4 bases and the J gene end by 2 bases; junction bases not matched to a gene: 14. The length of the CDR3 is 17 residues.

The chain recombines TRBV6-2 or TRBV6-3 with TRBJ2-5; maybe TRBD2 (5 bases). The V end lost 6 bases, the J end lost 1 base, and 15 bases lay between the germline ends. Germline V CDR1 and CDR2: MNHEY, SVGEGT. CDR3 length equals 15 residues. The CDR3 DNA follows: TGTGCCAGCAGGCTATATAGCGCCACCCAAGAGACCCAGTACTTC. Its protein is CASRLYSATQETQYF.

This clonotype was picked up a small number of times. The rearrangement uses TRBV10-3 and TRBJ2-1, with 9 nucleotides matching TRBD1. CDR3 length: 15 residues. Trimming at V came to 3 bases and at J to 6 bases, leaving 6 bases not matched to a gene. CDR1 is ENHRY, CDR2 SYGVKD, per germline. CDR3 sequence (DNA): TGTGCCATCAGTGACAACAGGGGGCAGGGCAATGAGCAGTTCTTC. It encodes CAISDNRGQGNEQFF.

V gene TRBV3-1 combines with J gene TRBJ1-5; weak D call: TRBD1 (6 bases). CDR3 length: 18 amino acids. Trimming cost V 1 base and J 0 bases, with 16 bases left between them. Germline assignment: CDR1 LGHDT and CDR2 YNNKEL (reference sequence). The CDR3 spells CASSQGGTGSGSNQPQHF. CDR3 in DNA: TGTGCCAGCAGCCAAGGTGGTACAGGGTCCGGTAGCAATCAGCCCCAGCATTTT. Drawing the rest from reference TRBV3-1 and TRBJ1-5, the complete variable domain is DTAVSQTPKYLVTQMGNDKSIKCEQNLGHDTMYWYKQDSKKFLKIMFSYNNKELIINETVPNRFSPKSPDKAHLNLHINSLELGDSAVYFCASSQGGTGSGSNQPQHFGDGTRLSIL.

This clonotype was counted many times. The rearrangement uses TRBV20-1 and TRBJ2-3; tentatively, D is TRBD1 or TRBD2 (5 bases each). The CDR3 spans 14 residues. Germline CDR1 DFQATT, CDR2 SNEGSKA (reference sequence). Trimming removed 3 bases from V and 2 bases from J, with 12 bases in between. CDR3 nucleotides: TGCAGTGCTAGTCTCCGGGACCTCACAGATACGCAGTATTTT. Translating gives CSASLRDLTDTQYF.

This clonotype was detected a few times. The J gene is TRBJ2-6, the V gene TRBV3-1; 8 nucleotides match TRBD2. From germline, CDR1 is LGHDT and CDR2 YNNKEL (reference sequence). V lost 6 bases to trimming and J lost 4 bases; unmatched junction nucleotides: 11. The CDR3 is 17 amino acids. CDR3 region: CASRKGRGGTGANVLTF. The CDR3 DNA is TGTGCCAGCAGAAAGGGACGGGGGGGAACCGGGGCCAACGTCCTGACTTTC. The full variable domain, rest sourced from reference TRBV3-1 and TRBJ2-6, is DTAVSQTPKYLVTQMGNDKSIKCEQNLGHDTMYWYKQDSKKFLKIMFSYNNKELIINETVPNRFSPKSPDKAHLNLHINSLELGDSAVYFCASRKGRGGTGANVLTFGAGSRLTVL.

V usage is TRBV5-5 and J usage is TRBJ2-2; either TRBD1 or TRBD2 may fit D (7 bases each). The CDR3 is 13 amino acids. Germline CDR1 is SGHKS and CDR2 is YYEKEE (reference sequence). DNA for the CDR3: TGTGCAGACAGGGAGGGTACCACCGGGGAGCTGTTTTTT. Its protein is CADREGTTGELFF.

There are many counts of this clonotype. This chain connects TRBV24-1 to TRBJ1-2; D not certain. The V gene lost 4 bases and the J gene lost 4 bases, with 12 bases spanning the gap. Germline CDR1 and CDR2: KGHDR and SFDVKD. The length of the CDR3 is 14 residues. CDR3 coding DNA: TGTGCCACCAGTGACTCGGGCCGCGGCTATGGCTACACCTTC. Translating it yields CATSDSGRGYGYTF.

This chain joins TRBV9 and TRBJ1-1; no firm D call. The ends were cut back, 0 bases at V and 1 base at J, with 4 bases in the middle. The germline gives CDR1 SGDLS, CDR2 YYNGEE. CDR3 length: 13 residues. In DNA, the CDR3 is TGTGCCAGCAGCGTAGTACAGAACACTGAAGCTTTCTTT. It specifies CASSVVQNTEAFF.

This clonotype has only a few counts. The V gene is TRBV4-1, the J gene TRBJ2-3; 10 bases map to TRBD1. The ends lost 6 bases at V and 2 bases at J; junction bases unmatched: 20. Germline V gene sequence: CDR1 MGHRA, CDR2 YSYEKL. The CDR3 loop spans 20 amino acids. In DNA, the CDR3 is TGCGCCAGCAGGCCTAGACCGGTGACAGGGGGCGGACTTTACACAGATACGCAGTATTTT. Its protein product is CASRPRPVTGGGLYTDTQYF.

In its sample, this clonotype was seen a few times. CDR3 region: CSASHRDEQYF. CDR3 DNA sequence: TGCAGTGCTAGCCACAGAGACGAGCAGTACTTC. The chain recombines TRBV20-1 with TRBJ2-7; D not certain. The germline V and J ends were trimmed by 3 bases and 5 bases, with 8 bases remaining between them. Per the germline V gene, CDR1 is DFQATT and CDR2 is SNEGSKA (reference sequence). The CDR3 spans 11 residues.

This clonotype was detected only a few times. The CDR3 DNA reads TGCGCCAGCAGCTTGAATGAGGGAGTTACCCTAGGGCAGTACTTC. Translation: CASSLNEGVTLGQYF. This chain uses TRBV5-1 with TRBJ2-7, with D possibly being TRBD2 (5 bases). Germline V gene lookup returns CDR1 SGHRS and CDR2 YFSETQ. Trimming cost V 1 base and J 9 bases, with 20 bases left between them. The CDR3 is 15 residues long. Based on the CDR3 plus reference TRBV5-1 and TRBJ2-7, the full variable domain is KAGVTQTPRYLIKTRGQQVTLSCSPISGHRSVSWYQQTPGQGLQFLFEYFSETQRNKGNFPGRFSGRQFSNSRSEMNVSTLELGDSALYLCASSLNEGVTLGQYFGPGTRLTVT.

The table lists this clonotype with a few counts. The chain is built from TRBV29-1 and TRBJ2-3, with 7 bases aligning to TRBD1. The V gene end was trimmed by 6 bases and the J gene end by 6 bases; junction bases not matched to a gene: 3. CDR3 length: 11 amino acids. In germline, CDR1 is SQVTM, CDR2 ANQGSEA. The CDR3 here is CSVLRGDTQYF. The CDR3 nucleotides read TGCAGCGTCCTCAGGGGGGATACGCAGTATTTT.

The sample holds many counts of this clonotype. V gene TRBV10-3 combines with J gene TRBJ2-1; D uncertain. This CDR3 comprises 12 residues. V lost 6 bases and J 5 bases, leaving 8 bases between the germline ends. Per germline, CDR1 ENHRY and CDR2 SYGVKD. CDR3 sequence: CAISQHDNEQFF. In DNA form, the CDR3 reads TGTGCCATCAGCCAGCATGACAATGAGCAGTTCTTC.

The chain joins TRBV2 to TRBJ1-2, with a weak D call TRBD1 (5 bases). The CDR3 spans 14 residues. Trimming cost V 4 bases and J 3 bases, with 12 bases left between them. The germline V gene has CDR1 SNHLY and CDR2 FYNNEI. The CDR3 protein is CASSVTVSDYGYTF. The CDR3 DNA is TGTGCCAGCAGTGTGACAGTCTCCGACTATGGCTACACCTTC.

The rearrangement uses TRBV19 and TRBJ2-2, with D maybe TRBD2 (5 bases). Germline V gene data show CDR1 as LNHDA and CDR2 as SQIVND (reference sequence). The CDR3 sequence is 15 residues long. Trimming removed 2 bases at V and 5 bases at J, with 12 bases between. The CDR3 loop reads CASSITITGTGELFF. The CDR3 nucleotides are TGTGCCAGTAGTATAACTATCACGGGGACCGGGGAGCTGTTTTTT.

There are many counts of this clonotype. The chain employs TRBV5-6 and TRBJ2-5; 11 bases are shared with TRBD2. CDR1 and CDR2 (germline): SGHDT, YYEEEE. This CDR3 is 15 amino acids long. The V and J ends lost 2 bases and 3 bases, in that order; junction bases with no gene match: 3. The DNA of the CDR3 is TGTGCCAGCAGCTTAAGACTAGCGGGAAAAGAGACCCAGTACTTC. Amino acids: CASSLRLAGKETQYF.

This clonotype was seen ten or more times. The chain employs TRBV7-8 and TRBJ2-1; 9 bases align to TRBD2. The ends lost 2 bases at V and 7 bases at J; junction bases unmatched: 9. This CDR3 contains 16 residues. CDR1 and CDR2 (germline): SGHVS, FQNEAQ. CDR3 in DNA: TGTGCCAGCAGCTTATCGGTAGCGGGAGTGGGAAATGAGCAGTTCTTC. Residues: CASSLSVAGVGNEQFF.

This clonotype was found a few times. The DNA is omitted, as the CDR3 cannot be located on it reliably, and the CDR3 follows TCRdb's listing. The chain is built from TRBV7-5 and TRBJ2-3. TRBV7-5 is a pseudogene locus. The CDR3 spans 20 amino acids, including both terminal residues. CDR3 in amino acids: CISVSEAPNRSWLGTDTQYF.

This clonotype was detected many times. The rearrangement links TRBV12-3 or TRBV12-4 to TRBJ2-7; perhaps TRBD1 as D (5 bases). V was cut by 2 bases and J by 6 bases, with 17 bases left in between. This CDR3 has 15 amino acids. DNA of the CDR3: TGTGCCAGCAGTTTAAACAGGCAAAGGTCGAGCGAGCAGTACTTC. Translated, it gives CASSLNRQRSSEQYF.

The chain joins TRBV10-3 to TRBJ1-1; perhaps TRBD1 as D (5 bases). Trimming took 4 bases from V and 3 from J, leaving 9 bases between them. Germline CDR1 reads ENHRY; CDR2 reads SYGVKD. CDR3 length equals 13 residues. CDR3 DNA sequence: TGTGCCATCAGTGTGCAGGGCTACACTGAAGCTTTCTTT. This sequence encodes CAISVQGYTEAFF.

This clonotype was seen a few times. This chain uses TRBV29-1 with TRBJ2-1, with D possibly TRBD1 on 7 matching bases. The CDR3 covers 14 residues. V lost 4 bases and J 2 bases, leaving 12 bases between the germline ends. Germline CDR1 SQVTM, CDR2 ANQGSEA. CDR3 in DNA: TGCAGCGTTGTCGGAGGGGGCCCCTACAATGAGCAGTTCTTC. It is translated as CSVVGGGPYNEQFF.

This clonotype has ten or more counts. The gene calls are TRBV11-2 and TRBJ2-1; D is uncertain. Germline loops: CDR1 SGHAT, CDR2 FQNNGV. Between the trimmed V and J ends, which lost 1 base and 1 base, there was a span of 8 bases. CDR3 length: 15 amino acids. In DNA, the CDR3 is TGTGCCAGCAGCTTAGGGAGTAAGTCCTACAATGAGCAGTTCTTC. Its protein is CASSLGSKSYNEQFF.

This clonotype has at least ten counts. This chain connects TRBV20-1 to TRBJ2-7; unclear D gene. The CDR3 length is 12 residues. Germline CDR1 and CDR2: DFQATT and SNEGSKA (reference sequence). Trimming pared 3 bases from V and 5 bases from J, leaving 11 bases between. This chain's CDR3 is CSASGYGDEQYF. CDR3 DNA: TGCAGTGCTAGCGGCTATGGGGACGAGCAGTACTTC.

This clonotype was counted ten times or more. The chain is built from TRBV6-1 and TRBJ1-6; 7 nucleotides agree with TRBD1. This CDR3 contains 14 residues. V shed 5 bases and J 9 bases; nucleotides not matched to a gene: 7. Germline V gives CDR1 MNHNS, CDR2 SASEGT. CDR3 protein: CASSPTGLGSPLHF. CDR3 nucleotide sequence: TGTGCCAGCAGTCCGACAGGGCTGGGTTCACCCCTCCACTTT.

The table lists this clonotype with a few counts. The V call is TRBV5-5, the J call TRBJ1-2; D possibly corresponds to TRBD1 (6 bases). Germline lookup yields CDR1 SGHKS and CDR2 YYEKEE (reference sequence). This CDR3 has 15 residues. V shed 4 bases and J shed 4 bases, with 17 bases lying between them. CDR3 sequence: CASSHSGTSSYGYTF. The CDR3, as DNA: TGTGCCAGCAGCCACTCAGGGACATCGAGCTATGGCTACACCTTC.

This clonotype was counted between two and nine times. The chain links TRBV12-3 or TRBV12-4 to TRBJ2-2; 10 bases map to TRBD1. Losses at the gene ends were 10 bases for V and 4 bases for J; bases not matched to a gene: 6. This CDR3 contains 14 residues. The CDR3 loop reads CATRTGGPTGELFF. CDR3 nucleotides: TGTGCCACTAGGACAGGGGGTCCCACCGGGGAGCTGTTTTTT.

This clonotype was seen at least ten times. The chain employs TRBV5-1 and TRBJ2-3; unclear D gene. From germline, CDR1 is SGHRS and CDR2 YFSETQ. The CDR3 sequence is 15 residues long. V lost 5 bases, J lost 1 base, and 14 bases lay in between. The CDR3 DNA reads TGCGCCAGCAGTCTTAGTAAGATTGGCACAGATACGCAGTATTTT. Encoded protein: CASSLSKIGTDTQYF.

The CDR3 spells CASSDLWGKRYF. CDR3 sequence (DNA): TGTGCCAGCAGCGACCTCTGGGGGAAACGGTATTTT. The V gene is TRBV6-5, the J gene TRBJ2-3, with D perhaps assigned TRBD1 or TRBD2 (5 bases each). The CDR3 extends over 12 amino acids. Germline V gene sequence: CDR1 MNHEY, CDR2 SVGAGI. Trimming shortened V by 6 bases and J by 14 bases, and 18 bases separated the two germline ends.